The source of this T cell receptor beta chain is a study of Graves' ophthalmopathy and Graves' hyperthyroidism. None of the included patients had other autoimmune diseases, uncontrolled infections, pregnancy or lactation, as these led to exclusion. Amplification of TCR beta CDR3 regions used RNA transcripts. Following a first-round RT-PCR that used HTBI primers, a second-round multiplex PCR was carried out. TCRdb used MiXCR to reprocess the multiplex PCR reads, holding one entry per CDR3 protein. The table has around 1,200,000 distinct CDR3 sequences, about 36% seen once; the top ten hold 11%. Study conclusions and caveats: Stable hyperthyroidism and ophthalmopathy were told apart by a 13-signature model, which achieved about 88% sensitivity and roughly 80% specificity.

In this sample, this clonotype turned up many times. Antigen unknown. The sample taken for sequencing was peripheral blood or thyroid tissue (not recorded which). The receptor was isolated from an adult man with Graves' hyperthyroidism.

CDR3 protein: CATEPGPPRAGETQYF. CDR3 coding DNA: TGTGCCACGGAGCCGGGACCCCCTCGGGCGGGAGAGACCCAGTACTTC. J is TRBJ2-5 and V is TRBV15; D tentatively fits TRBD1 or TRBD2 (5 bases each). The germline gives CDR1 LNHNV, CDR2 YYDKDF (reference sequence). V lost 9 bases to trimming and J lost 4 bases, with 24 bases between them. This CDR3 region has 16 residues.